The clone carrying this T cell receptor (beta chain) is deemed medium-sized. This entry comes from a study of prognosis after radiotherapy for stage I lung cancer. V lost 5 bases, J lost 1 base, and 2 bases lay in between. Germline V CDR1 and CDR2: MNHEY, SMNVEV (reference sequence). The CDR3 has 12 amino acids. Amplification of TCR beta CDR3 from genomic DNA used two-round multiplex PCR. The first round of PCR was done with primers that matched each TRBV and TRBJ gene. TCRdb reanalysed the multiplex PCR reads using MiXCR and keeps one entry per CDR3 protein. The sample consists of roughly 13,000 distinct CDR3 sequences, 25% to 30% of them appearing once.

The chain has TRBV27 and TRBJ2-2, with D unresolved. This TCR was sampled from a donor aged 50 or older with non-small cell lung cancer. Specimen: PBMCs, collected before or after stereotactic body radiation therapy (not recorded which). CDR3 amino acids: CASSRNTGELFF. The CDR3 DNA sequence: TGTGCCAGCAGTCGGAACACCGGGGAGCTGTTTTTT.